This note documents a single T cell receptor beta chain sequence. These data belong to a study of blood T cell repertoires in COVID-19. Study at large: PBMCs, B-cell-depleted T cells, or T cells were the source of the cDNA or gDNA that made up the material.

Generated by immunoSEQ multiplex PCR, the TCRdb table keeps only in-frame clones and is missing some. The sample lists roughly 220,000 clones, roughly 80% occurring once. Sequenced: peripheral blood. The clonotype comes from a woman older than 75 with COVID-19, enrolled during active disease.

CDR3 sequence: CASSWTSDNEQFF. DNA of the CDR3: TGTGCCAGCAGTTGGACTAGCGACAATGAGCAGTTCTTC. The rearrangement links TRBV27 to TRBJ2-1; the match to TRBD2 covers 9 bases. Losses at the gene ends were 4 bases for V and 5 bases for J; bases not matched to a gene: 0. Germline V CDR1 and CDR2: MNHEY, SMNVEV (reference sequence). There are 13 residues in the CDR3.